This is a list of T cell receptor beta chains from one sample in a study of blood T cell repertoires in COVID-19. Some clones are missing from TCRdb's copy, which holds only in-frame ones; the method was immunoSEQ multiplex PCR. The data contain approximately 250,000 clones, around 88% of them seen just once; the ten biggest clones take up approximately 1.2%. Source material: PBMCs or T cells enriched from blood (not recorded which). All receptors come from a woman aged 40 to 50 with acute COVID-19. Both conserved end residues are part of each CDR3. A D gene is named only where the DNA matches it firmly. The size of a clone is reported for some rows only, either as once, few or many, or as a class for expanded clones.

TRBJ1-5 TRBD1 . TRBV6-1 CASSDMTGAVFEPQHF TGTGCCAGCAGTGATATGACAGGGGCGGTGTTCGAGCCCCAGCATTTT
TRBJ1-4 TRBD1 . TRBV5-8 CASSRAAGQINEKLFF TGTGCCAGCAGCCGGGCGGCGGGACAGATAAATGAAAAACTGTTTTTT
TRBJ2-2 TRBD1 . TRBV27 CASSPRVGQGAGGELFF TGTGCCAGCAGTCCCCGGGTGGGACAGGGGGCTGGCGGGGAGCTGTTTTTT
TRBJ2-7 TRBD2 few TRBV24-1 CATSDRTSGRTYEQYF TGTGCCACCAGTGACAGGACTAGCGGGCGCACCTACGAGCAGTACTTC
TRBJ1-1 . . TRBV19 CASSHPSDSFNTEAFF TGTGCCAGTAGCCACCCCTCCGACAGCTTCAACACTGAAGCTTTCTTT
TRBJ1-2 TRBD1 few TRBV11-3 CASSLSRTGGTINYGYTF TGTGCCAGCAGCTTATCACGAACAGGGGGCACCATTAACTATGGCTACACCTTC
TRBJ1-1 TRBD1 . TRBV5-1 CASSFQGASTEAFF TGCGCCAGCAGCTTTCAGGGGGCTAGCACTGAAGCTTTCTTT
TRBJ2-1 . many TRBV29-1 CSVGTPLGGEQFF TGCAGCGTTGGGACGCCACTGGGGGGTGAGCAGTTCTTC
TRBJ1-5 TRBD1 . TRBV10-2 CASTGQGNQPQHF TGCGCCAGCACCGGACAGGGCAATCAGCCCCAGCATTTT
TRBJ1-1 . . TRBV5-1 CASSLLSTPPEAFF TGCGCCAGCAGCTTGTTGTCGACACCTCCTGAAGCTTTCTTT
TRBJ2-5 TRBD2 . TRBV11-3 CASSLYAGGPRETQYF TGTGCCAGCAGCTTATACGCGGGAGGGCCGAGAGAGACCCAGTACTTC
TRBJ2-3 TRBD1 . TRBV5-6 CASSLVGTVLADTQYF TGTGCCAGCAGCTTGGTCGGGACAGTTCTCGCAGATACGCAGTATTTT
TRBJ1-2 TRBD1 . TRBV2 CASRGTGKFGYTF TGTGCCAGCAGGGGGACAGGGAAATTTGGCTACACCTTC
TRBJ2-1 TRBD2 . TRBV25-1 CASSAAWTSGGWDNEQFF TGTGCCAGCAGTGCCGCGTGGACTAGCGGGGGGTGGGACAATGAGCAGTTCTTC
TRBJ1-2 . . TRBV7-2 CASSVAGLGYTF TGTGCCAGCAGCGTCGCAGGGTTAGGCTACACCTTC
TRBJ1-3 . . TRBV28 CASSLREGNTIYF TGTGCCAGCAGTTTGAGGGAGGGAAACACCATATATTTT
TRBJ1-1 . once TRBV5-6 CASSPLVRNTEAFF TGTGCCAGCAGCCCTCTGGTGCGGAACACTGAAGCTTTCTTT
TRBJ2-3 . . TRBV19 CASSSQGSGTDTQYF TGTGCCAGTAGTTCACAGGGAAGTGGCACAGATACGCAGTATTTT
TRBJ2-3 . . TRBV6-5 CASSYTVTDTQYF TGTGCCAGCAGTTACACGGTCACAGATACGCAGTATTTT
TRBJ2-1 TRBD2 . TRBV7-2 CASSPPSGIINEQFF TGTGCCAGCAGCCCCCCTAGCGGGATAATCAATGAGCAGTTCTTC
TRBJ2-7 . once TRBV2 CASSREIYEQYF TGTGCCAGCTCAAGGGAGATCTACGAGCAGTACTTC
TRBJ2-7 TRBD2 . TRBV7-9 CASSQISGRTTYEQYF TGTGCCAGCAGCCAAATTAGCGGGAGGACCACCTACGAGCAGTACTTC
TRBJ1-1 . . TRBV11-2 CASSLNTEAFF TGTGCCAGCAGCCTAAACACTGAAGCTTTCTTT
TRBJ2-7 . few TRBV24-1 CATSPSGTGPAYEQYF TGTGCCACCAGTCCGAGCGGGACAGGCCCGGCGTACGAGCAGTACTTC
TRBJ1-3 . . TRBV7-8 CASSPRTASGNTIYF TGTGCCAGCAGCCCGCGGACAGCCTCTGGAAACACCATATATTTT
TRBJ1-1 . . TRBV12-3/TRBV12-4 CASSSRAEAFF TGTGCCAGCAGTTCTCGGGCTGAAGCTTTCTTT
TRBJ1-2 TRBD1 . TRBV6-1 CASSETGTGVVYGYTF TGTGCCAGCAGCGAAACCGGGACAGGGGTCGTCTATGGCTACACCTTC
TRBJ1-3 TRBD1 . TRBV7-9 CASSSYRGKNSGNTIYF TGTGCCAGCAGCTCCTACAGGGGGAAAAATTCTGGAAACACCATATATTTT
TRBJ2-7 . . TRBV19 CASSIGTTSYEQYF TGTGCCAGTAGTATAGGGACAACCTCCTACGAGCAGTACTTC
TRBJ1-5 . . TRBV29-1 CSVAVGAGSNQPQHF TGCAGCGTTGCGGTCGGGGCGGGAAGCAATCAGCCCCAGCATTTT
TRBJ1-4 . . TRBV5-1 CASSLSGIRGENEKLFF TGCGCCAGCAGCTTGTCCGGCATCAGGGGCGAGAATGAAAAACTGTTTTTT
TRBJ1-3 TRBD1 . TRBV18 CASSEGQGENTIYF TGTGCCAGCTCAGAAGGACAGGGGGAAAACACCATATATTTT
TRBJ1-1 TRBD1 . TRBV20-1 CSASPGTENTEAFF TGCAGTGCTAGTCCCGGGACAGAGAACACTGAAGCTTTCTTT
TRBJ2-7 . . TRBV27 CASRGEQGPSYEQYF TGTGCCAGCAGGGGAGAACAAGGCCCCTCCTACGAGCAGTACTTC
TRBJ2-2 TRBD2 . TRBV27 CASSSGLRNTGELFF TGTGCCAGCAGTTCGGGACTAAGGAACACCGGGGAGCTGTTTTTT
TRBJ2-1 TRBD2 . TRBV5-4 CASSPLSGGGSYNEQFF TGTGCCAGCAGCCCCCTTAGCGGGGGGGGCTCCTACAATGAGCAGTTCTTC
TRBJ1-4 . . TRBV11-2 CASSLVGQGEKLFF TGTGCCAGCAGCTTAGTTGGGCAGGGGGAAAAACTGTTTTTT
TRBJ1-6 TRBD1 . TRBV10-3 CAISDQGARNSPLHF TGTGCCATCAGCGACCAGGGGGCGCGGAATTCACCCCTCCACTTT
TRBJ1-1 . . TRBV5-4 CASSEPESRGEAFF TGTGCCAGCAGCGAACCGGAATCCAGGGGCGAAGCTTTCTTT
TRBJ2-1 TRBD2 . TRBV29-1 CSASGTSGRGVYNEQFF TGCAGCGCATCCGGGACTAGCGGGAGAGGGGTCTACAATGAGCAGTTCTTC
TRBJ2-3 TRBD2 . TRBV28 CASSRGLAGSDTQYF TGTGCCAGCAGCCGGGGACTAGCGGGTTCCGATACGCAGTATTTT
TRBJ1-2 TRBD1 few TRBV7-9 CASSSDRGLGYGYTF TGTGCCAGCAGCAGCGACAGGGGGCTGGGCTATGGCTACACCTTC
TRBJ2-1 . . TRBV5-5 CASSSNIRRPFSDEQFF TGTGCCAGCAGCTCGAACATCCGGCGGCCGTTTAGCGATGAGCAGTTCTTC
TRBJ1-1 . . TRBV9 CASSLGLDDTEAFF TGTGCCAGCAGCCTTGGCCTTGATGACACTGAAGCTTTCTTT
TRBJ1-2 . . TRBV11-3 CASSRDTSRGYTF TGTGCCAGCAGCCGGGACACCTCTAGGGGCTACACCTTC
TRBJ1-5 TRBD1 . TRBV2 CASRAAGGKGNQPQHF TGTGCCAGCAGAGCTGCAGGGGGCAAGGGAAATCAGCCCCAGCATTTT
TRBJ2-5 TRBD2 . TRBV11-3 CASSLGASGDQETQYF TGTGCCAGCAGCTTAGGGGCTAGCGGAGACCAAGAGACCCAGTACTTC
TRBJ2-2 . . TRBV7-9 CASSLGHGSGSTGELFF TGTGCCAGCAGCTTAGGGCATGGGAGCGGATCAACCGGGGAGCTGTTTTTT
TRBJ1-2 TRBD1 few TRBV27 CASSMTGVNYGYTF TGTGCCAGCAGCATGACAGGGGTGAACTATGGCTACACCTTC
TRBJ2-2 TRBD1 . TRBV7-9 CASSGGQRNTGELFF TGTGCCAGCAGCGGGGGACAGAGGAACACCGGGGAGCTGTTTTTT
TRBJ1-3 TRBD1 . TRBV28 CAISRDRGRNTIYF TGTGCCATCTCCCGGGACAGGGGTAGAAACACCATATATTTT
TRBJ2-1 . . TRBV24-1 CATSRPGVFVRADEQFF TGTGCCACGAGCCGGCCAGGGGTTTTCGTTAGGGCGGATGAGCAGTTCTTC
TRBJ1-5 . . TRBV5-5 CASSLSGNQPQHF TGTGCCAGCAGCTTATCGGGCAATCAGCCCCAGCATTTT
TRBJ2-3 . . TRBV5-6 CASSWGGRTSTDTQYF TGTGCCAGCAGCTGGGGGGGCCGGACTAGCACAGATACGCAGTATTTT